The T cell receptor (beta chain) under discussion was sequenced for a study of CD8+CD57+ T cells in acquired aplastic anemia. Across the whole study: Each DNA sample taken from sorted CD4+ and CD8+ cells came to approximately 3.3 ug on average. Study results and caveats: Comparison of patients with controls identified roughly 27 shared CD8+ CDR3 sequences. Between the patient and control groups, CD8+ Simpson's diversity did not differ significantly.

V shed 4 bases and J 6 bases; nucleotides not matched to a gene: 8. Germline CDR1 MNHEY, CDR2 SVGAGI. This CDR3 spans 14 amino acids. The sequenced patients had an expansion of CD8+CD57+ cells seen by flow cytometry. For CDR3 and TCR beta VDJ profiling, genomic DNA was the template used. In TCRdb, the reads were re-called with MiXCR into one record per CDR3 protein. The repertoire has 150,000 to 200,000 distinct CDR3 sequences, roughly 45% of them found once; the top ten carry roughly 3.5%. The table lists this clonotype with many counts. Its antigen is not identified. This chain joins TRBV6-5 and TRBJ2-7, with 8 bases lining up with TRBD2. This clonotype originated in a human donor with aplastic anemia. Input material: sorted CD4+, CD8+, or CD8+CD57+ T cells (not recorded which) from PBMCs. Here the CDR3 reads CASSSSGGAVEQYF. CDR3 DNA sequence: TGTGCCAGCAGTTCCTCCGGGGGGGCGGTCGAGCAGTACTTC.